One and the same sample provided the 9 T cell receptor beta chains below, sequenced in a study of T-cell reconstitution after alpha-beta-depleted transplantation in children. The TCRbeta library incorporated unique molecular identifiers. TCRdb re-derived calls from the PCR reads in MiXCR, one entry per CDR3 protein. The sample consists of fewer than 350,000 distinct CDR3 sequences, 9.5% to 13% of them appearing once. Sequenced material: PBMCs, taken before TCRalphabeta/CD19-depleted stem cell transplant. The receptors come from a boy under three years old with acute myeloid leukemia, due to receive a stem cell transplant.

This clonotype came up a few times. The chain combines TRBV5-6 with TRBJ2-5; D not certain. Germline CDR1 is SGHDT and CDR2 is YYEEEE. V lost 0 bases and J lost 7, with 7 bases in between. This CDR3 spans 12 amino acids. In DNA form, the CDR3 reads TGTGCCAGCAGCTTGGCCGTGGGGACCCAGTACTTC. Translating it yields CASSLAVGTQYF.

At least ten counts were recorded for this clonotype. This rearrangement joins TRBV12-3 or TRBV12-4 to TRBJ2-3; no clear D. V dropped 10 bases and J dropped 4 bases, with 33 bases sitting between them. This CDR3 comprises 19 residues. The CDR3: CATKPVPILESHPPDTQYF. The CDR3 DNA sequence: TGTGCCACAAAACCAGTTCCGATCTTGGAGTCTCATCCCCCAGATACGCAGTATTTT.

As to this clonotype: This may arise from a read error, as a much more abundant clone is one base away. The chain has TRBV9 and TRBJ2-5; TRBD2 matches at 12 bases. Germline loops: CDR1 SGDLS, CDR2 YYNGEE. The ends lost 0 bases at V and 9 bases at J; junction bases unmatched: 12. CDR3 length: 17 residues. CDR3 sequence reads: CASSVGASGGAIEAQYF. The CDR3 bases are TGTGCCAGCAGCGTAGGGGCTAGCGGGGGGGCGATCGAGGCCCAGTACTTC.

The chain recombines TRBV12-5 with TRBJ2-2, with D perhaps TRBD1 or TRBD2 (6 bases each). The CDR3 loop spans 19 amino acids. With 3 bases removed from V and 2 bases from J, the gap between germline ends came to 22 bases. In germline, CDR1 is LGHNT, CDR2 FRNRAP. The chain's CDR3 is CASGFNRALAGPNTGELFF. The CDR3 DNA is TGTGCTAGTGGTTTCAACAGGGCCCTTGCGGGGCCTAACACCGGGGAGCTGTTTTTT.

Ten or more counts support this clonotype. The chain couples TRBV29-1 to TRBJ1-1, with 8 bases lining up with TRBD1. The CDR3 is 10 residues long. V trimming: 6 bases; J trimming: 10 bases; junction bases outside the gene matches: 4. The germline gives CDR1 SQVTM, CDR2 ANQGSEA. DNA for the CDR3: TGCAGCGTATGGGACAGGAGAGCTTTCTTT. Protein sequence: CSVWDRRAFF.

This clonotype was seen at least ten times. The chain joins TRBV28 to TRBJ2-6; a possible D gene is TRBD2 (6 bases). The CDR3 is made up of 17 amino acids. Looked up from germline, CDR1 is MDHEN and CDR2 is SYDVKM. V shed 5 bases and J shed 0 bases, with 14 bases lying between them. The DNA of the CDR3 is TGTGCCAGCAGTCAGCGGGTACAGACCTCTGGGGCCAACGTCCTGACTTTC. Amino acids: CASSQRVQTSGANVLTF.

In this sample, this clonotype turned up many times. The chain carries TRBV5-1 and TRBJ2-7; D is perhaps TRBD1 (6 bases). The CDR3 loop spans 15 amino acids. V lost 4 bases and J lost 2, with 16 bases in between. Germline V lookup: CDR1 SGHRS, CDR2 YFSETQ. As DNA, the CDR3 is TGCGCCAGCAGCGCGGCCACGACAGGTCCCTACGAGCAGTACTTC. Its protein product is CASSAATTGPYEQYF.

This clonotype was seen more than once but under ten times. The rearrangement joins TRBV6-1 to TRBJ1-2; no firm D call. Germline V gene data show CDR1 as MNHNS and CDR2 as SASEGT. V lost 7 bases to trimming and J lost 0 bases, with 12 bases between them. The CDR3 totals 14 residues. CDR3 sequence reads: CASIEVLPNYGYTF. CDR3 coding DNA: TGTGCCAGCATAGAGGTGTTACCTAACTATGGCTACACCTTC.

This clonotype has at least ten counts. This chain connects TRBV21-1 to TRBJ1-2. TRBV21-1 constitutes a pseudogene. The CDR3 sequence is 15 residues long. In nucleotides, the CDR3 is TGTGCCAGCAGCAATGTTTTGGAAGCACGCTATGGCTACACCTTC. It translates to CASSNVLEARYGYTF.